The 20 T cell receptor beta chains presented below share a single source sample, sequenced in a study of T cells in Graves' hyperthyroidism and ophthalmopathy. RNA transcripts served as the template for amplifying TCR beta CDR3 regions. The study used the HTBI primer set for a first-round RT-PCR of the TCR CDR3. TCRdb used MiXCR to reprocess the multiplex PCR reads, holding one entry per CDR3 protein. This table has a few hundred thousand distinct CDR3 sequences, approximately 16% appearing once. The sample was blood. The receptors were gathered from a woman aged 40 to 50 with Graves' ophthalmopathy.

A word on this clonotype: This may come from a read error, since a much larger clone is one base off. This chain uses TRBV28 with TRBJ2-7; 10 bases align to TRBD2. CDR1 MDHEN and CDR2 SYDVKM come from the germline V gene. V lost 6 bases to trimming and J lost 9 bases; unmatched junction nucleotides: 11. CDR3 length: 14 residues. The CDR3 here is CASSSSGRLNGQYF. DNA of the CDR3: TGTGCCAGCAGCAGTAGCGGGAGGTTGAACGGGCAGTACTTC.

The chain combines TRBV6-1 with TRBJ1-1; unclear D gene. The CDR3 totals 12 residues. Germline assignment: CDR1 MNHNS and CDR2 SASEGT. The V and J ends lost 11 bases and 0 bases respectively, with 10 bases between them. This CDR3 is CALTDMNTEAFF. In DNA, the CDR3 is TGTGCCTTGACCGACATGAACACTGAAGCTTTCTTT.

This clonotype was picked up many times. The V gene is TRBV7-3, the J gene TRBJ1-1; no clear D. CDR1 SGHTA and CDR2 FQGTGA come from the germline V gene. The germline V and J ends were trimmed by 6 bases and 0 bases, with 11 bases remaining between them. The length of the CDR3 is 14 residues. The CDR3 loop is CASRLSGLNTEAFF. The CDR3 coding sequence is TGTGCCAGCAGACTCTCGGGTTTGAACACTGAAGCTTTCTTT.

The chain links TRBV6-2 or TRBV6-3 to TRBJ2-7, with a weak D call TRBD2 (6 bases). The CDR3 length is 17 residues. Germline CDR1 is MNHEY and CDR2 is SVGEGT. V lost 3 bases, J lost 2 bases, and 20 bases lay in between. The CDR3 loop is CASSYSRNLATPYEQYF. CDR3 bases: TGTGCCAGCAGTTATTCCCGGAACCTAGCGACTCCCTACGAGCAGTACTTC.

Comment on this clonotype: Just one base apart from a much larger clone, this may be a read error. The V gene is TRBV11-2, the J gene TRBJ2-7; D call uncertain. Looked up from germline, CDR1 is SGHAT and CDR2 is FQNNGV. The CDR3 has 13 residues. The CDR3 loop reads CVSSPPAAGEQYF. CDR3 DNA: TGTGTCAGCAGCCCCCCCGCGGCCGGCGAGCAGTACTTC.

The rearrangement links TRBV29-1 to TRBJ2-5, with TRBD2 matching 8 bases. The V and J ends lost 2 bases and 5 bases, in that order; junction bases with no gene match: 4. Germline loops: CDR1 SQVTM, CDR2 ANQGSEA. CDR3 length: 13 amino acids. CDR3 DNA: TGCAGCGTTGAAAACGGGAGGGTTGAGACCCAGTACTTC. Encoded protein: CSVENGRVETQYF. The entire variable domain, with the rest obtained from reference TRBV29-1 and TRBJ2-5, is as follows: SAVISQKPSRDICQRGTSLTIQCQVDSQVTMMFWYRQQPGQSLTLIATANQGSEATYESGFVIDKFPISRPNLTFSTLTVSNMSPEDSSIYLCSVENGRVETQYFGPGTRLLVL.

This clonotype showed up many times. CDR3 nucleotide sequence: TGTGCCAGCAGTCCGGGCGGGACAGGGTCCTACGAGCAGTACTTC. It encodes CASSPGGTGSYEQYF. The chain links TRBV28 to TRBJ2-7, with 9 bases identical to TRBD1. This CDR3 has 15 amino acids. Germline CDR1 and CDR2: MDHEN and SYDVKM. Trimming at V came to 5 bases and at J to 1 base, leaving 6 bases not matched to a gene.

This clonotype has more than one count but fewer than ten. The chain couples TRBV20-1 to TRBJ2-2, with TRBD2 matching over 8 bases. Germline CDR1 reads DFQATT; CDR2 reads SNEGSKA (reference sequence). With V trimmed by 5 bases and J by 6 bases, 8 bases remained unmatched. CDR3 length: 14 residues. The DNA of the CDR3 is TGCAGTGCTGTTTCGGGGGGGGCCTCCGGGGAGCTGTTTTTT. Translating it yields CSAVSGGASGELFF.

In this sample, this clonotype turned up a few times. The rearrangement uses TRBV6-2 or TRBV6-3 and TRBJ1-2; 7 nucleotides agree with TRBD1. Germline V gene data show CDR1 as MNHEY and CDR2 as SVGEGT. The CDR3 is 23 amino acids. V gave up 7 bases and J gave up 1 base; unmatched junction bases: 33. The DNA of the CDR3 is TGTGCCAGCAAAGAAACTCCGGGACAGATTTTCCGGACACGACTTTTTAATAACTATGGCTACACCTTC. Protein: CASKETPGQIFRTRLFNNYGYTF.

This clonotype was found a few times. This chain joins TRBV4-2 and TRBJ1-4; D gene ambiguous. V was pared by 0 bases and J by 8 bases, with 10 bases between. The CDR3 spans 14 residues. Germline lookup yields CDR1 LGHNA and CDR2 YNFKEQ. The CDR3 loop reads CASSQDGSIEKLFF. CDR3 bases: TGTGCCAGCAGCCAAGATGGGTCAATAGAAAAACTGTTTTTT.

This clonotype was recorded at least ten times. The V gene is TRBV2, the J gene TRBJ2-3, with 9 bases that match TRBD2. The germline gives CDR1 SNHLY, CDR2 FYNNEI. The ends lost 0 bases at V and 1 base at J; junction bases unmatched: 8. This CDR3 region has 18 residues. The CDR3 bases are TGTGCCAGCAGTGAAGCGCCCCCCCGACTAGCGGGCACAGATACGCAGTATTTT. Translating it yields CASSEAPPRLAGTDTQYF.

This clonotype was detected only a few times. Here the CDR3 reads CASSLSRSEQYF. Here the CDR3 DNA reads TGTGCCAGCAGCTTATCTAGGAGCGAGCAGTACTTC. The chain has TRBV7-2 and TRBJ2-7, with no clear D. The germline V and J ends were trimmed by 2 bases and 6 bases, with 8 bases remaining between them. CDR3 size: 12 residues. Germline-derived CDR1 and CDR2 are SGHTA and FQGNSA.

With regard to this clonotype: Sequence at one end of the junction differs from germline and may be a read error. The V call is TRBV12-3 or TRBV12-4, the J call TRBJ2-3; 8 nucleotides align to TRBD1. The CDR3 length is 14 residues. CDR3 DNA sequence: TGTGCCAGCAGTTTACAGGCAGGGACAGGTACGCAGTATTTT. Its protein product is CASSLQAGTGTQYF.

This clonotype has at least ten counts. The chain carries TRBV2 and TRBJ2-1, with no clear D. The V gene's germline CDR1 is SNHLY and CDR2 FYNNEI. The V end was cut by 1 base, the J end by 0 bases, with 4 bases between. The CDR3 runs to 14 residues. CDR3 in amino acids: CASSEEGSYNEQFF. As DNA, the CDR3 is TGTGCCAGCAGTGAAGAGGGCTCCTACAATGAGCAGTTCTTC.

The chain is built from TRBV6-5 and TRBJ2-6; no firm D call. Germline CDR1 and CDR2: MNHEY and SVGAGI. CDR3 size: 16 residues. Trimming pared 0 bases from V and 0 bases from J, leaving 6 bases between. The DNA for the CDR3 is TGTGCCAGCAGTTACTCGCTGAGCTCTGGGGCCAACGTCCTGACTTTC. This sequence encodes CASSYSLSSGANVLTF.

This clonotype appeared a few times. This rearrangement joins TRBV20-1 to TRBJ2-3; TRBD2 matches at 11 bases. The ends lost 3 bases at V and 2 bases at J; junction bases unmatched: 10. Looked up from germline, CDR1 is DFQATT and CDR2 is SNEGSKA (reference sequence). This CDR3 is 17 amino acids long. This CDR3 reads CSASSRDSGGVTDTQYF. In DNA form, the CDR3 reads TGCAGTGCTAGTTCCCGAGATAGCGGGGGGGTCACAGATACGCAGTATTTT.

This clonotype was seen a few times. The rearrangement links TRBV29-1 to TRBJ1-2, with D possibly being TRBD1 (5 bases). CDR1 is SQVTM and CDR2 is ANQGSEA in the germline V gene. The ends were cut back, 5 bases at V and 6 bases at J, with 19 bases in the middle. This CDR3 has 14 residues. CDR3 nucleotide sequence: TGCAGCGTTCAGGGCAGCCCGGCAGTCAATGGCTACACCTTC. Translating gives CSVQGSPAVNGYTF.

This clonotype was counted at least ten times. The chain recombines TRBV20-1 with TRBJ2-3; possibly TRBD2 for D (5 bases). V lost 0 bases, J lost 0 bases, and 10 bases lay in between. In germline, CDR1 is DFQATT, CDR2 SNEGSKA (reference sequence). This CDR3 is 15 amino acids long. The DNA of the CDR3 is TGCAGTGCTAGAGATGACGGGGTCAGCACAGATACGCAGTATTTT. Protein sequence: CSARDDGVSTDTQYF.

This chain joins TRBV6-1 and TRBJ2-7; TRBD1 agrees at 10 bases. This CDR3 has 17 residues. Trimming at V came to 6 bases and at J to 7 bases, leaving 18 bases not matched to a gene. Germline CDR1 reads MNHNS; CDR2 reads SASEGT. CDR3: CASRTLPGTGVLREQYF. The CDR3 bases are TGTGCCAGCAGAACTCTCCCCGGGACAGGGGTCCTACGAGAGCAGTACTTC.

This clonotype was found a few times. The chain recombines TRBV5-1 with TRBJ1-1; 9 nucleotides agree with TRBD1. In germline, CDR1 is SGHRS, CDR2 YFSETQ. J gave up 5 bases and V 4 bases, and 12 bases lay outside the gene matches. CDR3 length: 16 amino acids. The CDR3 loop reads CASSPAMGQGVTEAFF. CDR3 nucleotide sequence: TGCGCCAGCAGCCCCGCCATGGGACAGGGAGTTACTGAAGCTTTCTTT.